In this sample, the clone carrying this T cell receptor beta chain turned up a few times. Its antigen is unidentified. Every sample yielded at least 6 million isolated PBMCs. V was pared by 5 bases and J by 5 bases, with 9 bases of the junction left unmatched. The germline V gene has CDR1 DFQATT and CDR2 SNEGSKA (reference sequence). CDR3 size: 15 residues. The data stem from a study of blood T cells in healthy people across ages. Findings of the study overall: Naive CD4+ cells and diversity were both higher in long-lived donors than in aged donors. The percentage of naive T cells correlated strongly with TCR beta diversity. TCR beta diversity per million T cells fell roughly linearly with age.

Then a second PCR, running roughly 7 to 11 cycles, was carried out with a sample-barcoded 5' primer and a J-beta primer mix. TCRdb re-called the 5' RACE reads through MiXCR, storing one row per CDR3 protein. The table includes around 800,000 distinct CDR3 sequences, around two fifths detected once. This TCR was recovered from a man aged 60-69 years in good health. The rearrangement joins TRBV20-1 to TRBJ1-6; TRBD1 matches at 7 bases. The specimen was blood. The CDR3 region is CSAPLDRRNNSPLHF. The DNA for the CDR3 is TGCAGTGCTCCTTTGGACAGGAGAAATAATTCACCCCTCCACTTT.